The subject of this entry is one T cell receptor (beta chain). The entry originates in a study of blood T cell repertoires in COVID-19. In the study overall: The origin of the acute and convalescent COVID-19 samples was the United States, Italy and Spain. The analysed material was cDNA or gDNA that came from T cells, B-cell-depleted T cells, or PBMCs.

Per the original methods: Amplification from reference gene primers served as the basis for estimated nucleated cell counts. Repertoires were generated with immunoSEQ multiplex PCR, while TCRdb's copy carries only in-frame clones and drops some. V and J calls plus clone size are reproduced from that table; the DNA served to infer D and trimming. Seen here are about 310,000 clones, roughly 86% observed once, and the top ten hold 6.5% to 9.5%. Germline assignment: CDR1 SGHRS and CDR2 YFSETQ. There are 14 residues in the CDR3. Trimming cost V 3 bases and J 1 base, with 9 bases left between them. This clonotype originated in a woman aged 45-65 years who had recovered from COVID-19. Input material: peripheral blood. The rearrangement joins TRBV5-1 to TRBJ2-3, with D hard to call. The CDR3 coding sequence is TGCGCCAGCAGCTCGAGCGATGGCACAGATACGCAGTATTTT. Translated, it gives CASSSSDGTDTQYF.